The rows below give T cell receptor beta chains drawn from one sample of a study of PD-1 blockade in classical Hodgkin lymphoma. Profiling relied on immunoSEQ multiplex PCR, and the TCRdb table lists in-frame clones only, not all of them. The sample yields 15,000 to 20,000 clones, 55% to 70% seen once. The sequencing here drew on peripheral blood mononuclear cells (PBMCs), taken before the second cycle of nivolumab. These TCRs come from a human donor with classical Hodgkin lymphoma. Both conserved end residues are part of each CDR3. Fields, in order: CDR3 protein, CDR3 DNA, D gene, V gene, clone size, J gene. D genes are given only for firm matches. The size field is filled for only some rows; it gives once, few, many or a size class.

cdr3_aa: CASSRGGYTQYF
cdr3_nt: TGTGCCAGCAGCCGGGGGGGGTATACGCAGTATTTT
d_call: TRBD2
v_call: TRBV7-6
clone_size: NA
j_call: TRBJ2-3

cdr3_aa: CASSGDRGVNEQFF
cdr3_nt: TGTGCCAGCAGTGGGGACAGGGGTGTGAATGAGCAGTTCTTC
d_call: TRBD1
v_call: TRBV6-5
clone_size: NA
j_call: TRBJ2-1

cdr3_aa: CASSRGTGRTNNEQFF
cdr3_nt: TGTGCCAGCAGCCGAGGGACAGGGCGGACGAACAATGAGCAGTTCTTC
d_call: TRBD1
v_call: TRBV7-6
clone_size: NA
j_call: TRBJ2-1

cdr3_aa: CASSSGQELGNTIYF
cdr3_nt: TGTGCCAGCAGTTCAGGACAGGAACTTGGAAACACCATATATTTT
d_call: TRBD1
v_call: TRBV28
clone_size: medium-sized
j_call: TRBJ1-3

cdr3_aa: CASRGTGSELFF
cdr3_nt: TGTGCCAGCAGAGGGACTGGGAGCGAGCTGTTTTTT
d_call: NA
v_call: TRBV2
clone_size: NA
j_call: TRBJ2-2

cdr3_aa: CASRPSGQGTYEQYF
cdr3_nt: TGTGCCAGCAGGCCCTCGGGACAGGGCACCTACGAGCAGTACTTC
d_call: TRBD1
v_call: TRBV2
clone_size: NA
j_call: TRBJ2-7

cdr3_aa: CASSQDVIGRGNDEQFF
cdr3_nt: TGTGCCAGCAGCCAAGATGTTATTGGTCGGGGAAACGATGAGCAGTTCTTC
d_call: NA
v_call: TRBV4-2
clone_size: medium-sized
j_call: TRBJ2-1

cdr3_aa: CASSLDQGPSTDTQYF
cdr3_nt: TGTGCCAGCAGTTTAGATCAGGGCCCTAGCACAGATACGCAGTATTTT
d_call: NA
v_call: TRBV28
clone_size: few
j_call: TRBJ2-3

cdr3_aa: CASSSARQKEQYF
cdr3_nt: TGTGCCAGCAGCTCTGCCAGACAAAAAGAGCAGTACTTC
d_call: NA
v_call: TRBV13
clone_size: NA
j_call: TRBJ2-7

cdr3_aa: CASSDVDSAYEQYF
cdr3_nt: TGTGCCAGCAGTGATGTCGACTCTGCCTACGAGCAGTACTTC
d_call: NA
v_call: TRBV6-1
clone_size: NA
j_call: TRBJ2-7

cdr3_aa: CAWSRVDSYEQYF
cdr3_nt: TGTGCCTGGAGTAGAGTCGACTCCTACGAGCAGTACTTC
d_call: NA
v_call: TRBV30
clone_size: medium-sized
j_call: TRBJ2-7

cdr3_aa: CASSYWDSNTQYF
cdr3_nt: TGTGCCAGCAGCTACTGGGACTCGAATACGCAGTATTTT
d_call: NA
v_call: TRBV7-8
clone_size: few
j_call: TRBJ2-3

cdr3_aa: CASSFLHRQGRQPQHF
cdr3_nt: TGTGCCAGCAGTTTTCTCCATCGACAGGGGAGGCAGCCCCAGCATTTT
d_call: TRBD1
v_call: TRBV28
clone_size: NA
j_call: TRBJ1-5

cdr3_aa: CASSSGSGYEQYF
cdr3_nt: TGTGCCAGCAGCTCGGGGTCGGGATACGAGCAGTACTTC
d_call: NA
v_call: TRBV7-2
clone_size: NA
j_call: TRBJ2-7

cdr3_aa: CASSEKGTGDGNTIYF
cdr3_nt: TGTGCCAGCAGTGAGAAGGGGACAGGGGACGGAAACACCATATATTTT
d_call: TRBD1
v_call: TRBV6-1
clone_size: NA
j_call: TRBJ1-3

cdr3_aa: CASRVPSNYGYTF
cdr3_nt: TGTGCCAGCAGAGTGCCTTCTAACTATGGCTACACCTTC
d_call: NA
v_call: TRBV2
clone_size: once
j_call: TRBJ1-2

cdr3_aa: CASSQDEPTRAFSYEQYF
cdr3_nt: TGCGCCAGCAGCCAAGATGAGCCAACCCGTGCGTTCTCCTACGAGCAGTACTTC
d_call: NA
v_call: TRBV4-1
clone_size: NA
j_call: TRBJ2-7

cdr3_aa: CASSSGQASYEQYF
cdr3_nt: TGTGCCAGCAGCTCCGGACAGGCCTCCTACGAGCAGTACTTC
d_call: TRBD1
v_call: TRBV11-2
clone_size: NA
j_call: TRBJ2-7

cdr3_aa: CASSSKGIRDPRQKGEQYF
cdr3_nt: TGTGCCAGCAGCTCGAAGGGGATCCGGGACCCTCGGCAGAAAGGGGAGCAGTACTTC
d_call: NA
v_call: TRBV11-2
clone_size: NA
j_call: TRBJ2-7

cdr3_aa: CASSPSTSGRIGDTQYF
cdr3_nt: TGTGCCAGCAGCCCTTCGACTAGCGGGAGAATTGGAGATACGCAGTATTTT
d_call: TRBD2
v_call: TRBV7-9
clone_size: NA
j_call: TRBJ2-3

cdr3_aa: CASSYQVDTIYF
cdr3_nt: TGTGCCAGCAGTTATCAAGTCGACACCATATATTTT
d_call: NA
v_call: TRBV6-6
clone_size: NA
j_call: TRBJ1-3

cdr3_aa: CASSFGLGVRNQPQHF
cdr3_nt: TGTGCCAGCAGCTTCGGCCTTGGAGTCCGCAATCAGCCCCAGCATTTT
d_call: NA
v_call: TRBV11-2
clone_size: once
j_call: TRBJ1-5

cdr3_aa: CASSLKPNTGELFF
cdr3_nt: TGTGCCAGCAGCTTGAAACCGAACACCGGGGAGCTGTTTTTT
d_call: NA
v_call: TRBV5-4
clone_size: NA
j_call: TRBJ2-2

cdr3_aa: CASSHPTPLAGGMDNEQFF
cdr3_nt: TGTGCCAGCAGCCACCCGACCCCCCTAGCGGGAGGAATGGACAATGAGCAGTTCTTC
d_call: TRBD2
v_call: TRBV14
clone_size: large
j_call: TRBJ2-1

cdr3_aa: CASSIGTGDFDGYTF
cdr3_nt: TGTGCCAGTAGTATAGGGACAGGAGACTTTGATGGCTACACCTTC
d_call: TRBD1
v_call: TRBV19
clone_size: NA
j_call: TRBJ1-2

cdr3_aa: CASSLLPSGGYETEAFF
cdr3_nt: TGTGCCAGCAGTTTATTGCCCTCAGGGGGGTATGAGACTGAAGCTTTCTTT
d_call: TRBD1
v_call: TRBV27
clone_size: medium-sized
j_call: TRBJ1-1

cdr3_aa: CASSSDSPLYGYTF
cdr3_nt: TGTGCCAGCTCATCGGACAGCCCGCTCTATGGCTACACCTTC
d_call: NA
v_call: TRBV18
clone_size: NA
j_call: TRBJ1-2

cdr3_aa: CASVPSPETGANVLTF
cdr3_nt: TGTGCCAGCGTGCCTTCCCCGGAAACTGGGGCCAACGTCCTGACTTTC
d_call: NA
v_call: TRBV28
clone_size: NA
j_call: TRBJ2-6

cdr3_aa: CASSSRGIGYNEQFF
cdr3_nt: TGTGCCAGCAGCTCCAGAGGGATTGGATACAATGAGCAGTTCTTC
d_call: NA
v_call: TRBV9
clone_size: NA
j_call: TRBJ2-1

cdr3_aa: CASRPSEPANTGELFF
cdr3_nt: TGTGCCAGCAGGCCTAGCGAGCCAGCGAACACCGGGGAGCTGTTTTTT
d_call: NA
v_call: TRBV7-9
clone_size: few
j_call: TRBJ2-2

cdr3_aa: CASSIQGPGNTIYF
cdr3_nt: TGTGCCAGCAGCATCCAGGGGCCTGGAAACACCATATATTTT
d_call: NA
v_call: TRBV7-9
clone_size: NA
j_call: TRBJ1-3

cdr3_aa: CASSHSAANTEAFF
cdr3_nt: TGCGCCAGCAGCCATTCAGCAGCGAACACTGAAGCTTTCTTT
d_call: NA
v_call: TRBV4-3
clone_size: NA
j_call: TRBJ1-1

cdr3_aa: CASRDGTTNTDTQYF
cdr3_nt: TGTGCCAGCAGGGACGGGACTACGAACACAGATACGCAGTATTTT
d_call: TRBD2
v_call: TRBV2
clone_size: NA
j_call: TRBJ2-3

cdr3_aa: CASSRLILTSGKETYNEQFF
cdr3_nt: TGTGCCAGCAGCCGACTTATTCTGACTAGCGGGAAAGAAACGTACAATGAGCAGTTCTTC
d_call: TRBD2
v_call: TRBV4-2
clone_size: NA
j_call: TRBJ2-1

cdr3_aa: CASSLSSGRKAQYF
cdr3_nt: TGTGCCAGCAGTTTATCTAGCGGGAGGAAGGCGCAGTACTTC
d_call: TRBD2
v_call: TRBV27
clone_size: NA
j_call: TRBJ2-7

cdr3_aa: CASSFSSSYEQYF
cdr3_nt: TGTGCCAGCAGTTTTTCGAGCTCCTACGAGCAGTACTTC
d_call: NA
v_call: TRBV28
clone_size: NA
j_call: TRBJ2-7

cdr3_aa: CASSQVGQGVAKNIQYF
cdr3_nt: TGTGCCAGCAGCCAAGTCGGCCAGGGGGTCGCCAAAAACATTCAGTACTTC
d_call: TRBD1
v_call: TRBV14
clone_size: NA
j_call: TRBJ2-4

cdr3_aa: CASSQSDRGKYTIYF
cdr3_nt: TGTGCCAGCAGCCAATCCGACAGGGGGAAATACACCATATATTTT
d_call: TRBD1
v_call: TRBV5-4
clone_size: few
j_call: TRBJ1-3

cdr3_aa: CASSPRQGIYEQYF
cdr3_nt: TGTGCCAGCAGCCCCCGACAGGGGATCTACGAGCAGTACTTC
d_call: TRBD1
v_call: TRBV5-4
clone_size: once
j_call: TRBJ2-7

cdr3_aa: CAIGGREAQIAKNIQYF
cdr3_nt: TGCGCCATCGGGGGGCGGGAGGCCCAAATAGCCAAAAACATTCAGTACTTC
d_call: TRBD2
v_call: TRBV5-1
clone_size: NA
j_call: TRBJ2-4

cdr3_aa: CASSIRGGTNTGELFF
cdr3_nt: TGTGCCAGTAGTATTAGGGGCGGGACGAACACCGGGGAGCTGTTTTTT
d_call: NA
v_call: TRBV19
clone_size: NA
j_call: TRBJ2-2

cdr3_aa: CASSPGLASYNEQFF
cdr3_nt: TGTGCCAGCAGTCCCGGACTAGCCTCCTACAATGAGCAGTTCTTC
d_call: TRBD2
v_call: TRBV28
clone_size: NA
j_call: TRBJ2-1

cdr3_aa: CASSPLRINQPQHF
cdr3_nt: TGTGCCAGCAGTCCCCTCAGGATCAATCAGCCCCAGCATTTT
d_call: NA
v_call: TRBV28
clone_size: few
j_call: TRBJ1-5

cdr3_aa: CASSLDRSYEQYF
cdr3_nt: TGTGCCAGCAGCTTGGACCGATCCTACGAGCAGTACTTC
d_call: NA
v_call: TRBV5-4
clone_size: NA
j_call: TRBJ2-7

cdr3_aa: CATTGSRREQYF
cdr3_nt: TGTGCCACTACGGGCAGTCGACGGGAGCAGTACTTC
d_call: NA
v_call: TRBV28
clone_size: NA
j_call: TRBJ2-7

cdr3_aa: CASSHYNNEQFF
cdr3_nt: TGTGCCAGCAGTCACTATAACAATGAGCAGTTCTTC
d_call: NA
v_call: TRBV27
clone_size: NA
j_call: TRBJ2-1

cdr3_aa: CASSSKSVGNTGELFF
cdr3_nt: TGTGCCAGCAGTTCTAAGAGCGTAGGGAACACCGGGGAGCTGTTTTTT
d_call: NA
v_call: TRBV5-5
clone_size: once
j_call: TRBJ2-2

cdr3_aa: CATSRSRDRVSEKLFF
cdr3_nt: TGTGCCACCAGCAGATCCCGGGACAGGGTATCGGAAAAACTGTTTTTT
d_call: TRBD1
v_call: TRBV15
clone_size: NA
j_call: TRBJ1-4

cdr3_aa: CASSSSSGGGGKLFF
cdr3_nt: TGTGCCAGCAGCTCCTCTTCCGGGGGGGGAGGAAAACTGTTTTTT
d_call: NA
v_call: TRBV7-6
clone_size: few
j_call: TRBJ1-4

cdr3_aa: CASSLLSGSPSDTQYF
cdr3_nt: TGTGCCAGCAGTTTATTGAGCGGGAGCCCCTCAGATACGCAGTATTTT
d_call: TRBD2
v_call: TRBV28
clone_size: NA
j_call: TRBJ2-3

cdr3_aa: CASSYSASGMSYEQYF
cdr3_nt: TGTGCCAGCAGTTACTCGGCTAGCGGTATGTCCTACGAGCAGTACTTC
d_call: TRBD2
v_call: TRBV6-5
clone_size: NA
j_call: TRBJ2-7

cdr3_aa: CASSLPGEVPDTQYF
cdr3_nt: TGTGCCAGCAGCTTACCAGGGGAAGTACCAGATACGCAGTATTTT
d_call: NA
v_call: TRBV7-9
clone_size: NA
j_call: TRBJ2-3

cdr3_aa: CASSGDSYNEQFF
cdr3_nt: TGTGCCAGCAGCGGGGACAGCTACAATGAGCAGTTCTTC
d_call: TRBD1
v_call: TRBV9
clone_size: once
j_call: TRBJ2-1

cdr3_aa: CATSRDIQETQYF
cdr3_nt: TGTGCCACCAGCAGAGACATCCAAGAGACCCAGTACTTC
d_call: NA
v_call: TRBV15
clone_size: NA
j_call: TRBJ2-5

cdr3_aa: CASSTRTGGKGNIQYF
cdr3_nt: TGTGCCAGCAGCACGAGGACAGGGGGCAAGGGGAACATTCAGTACTTC
d_call: TRBD1
v_call: TRBV5-4
clone_size: NA
j_call: TRBJ2-4

cdr3_aa: CASSLSQSGYEQYF
cdr3_nt: TGTGCCAGCAGTCTATCGCAATCTGGGTACGAGCAGTACTTC
d_call: NA
v_call: TRBV28
clone_size: NA
j_call: TRBJ2-7

cdr3_aa: CASSRGQGLYEQYF
cdr3_nt: TGTGCCAGCAGTAGGGGACAGGGGCTCTACGAGCAGTACTTC
d_call: TRBD1
v_call: TRBV6-6
clone_size: NA
j_call: TRBJ2-7

cdr3_aa: CASSSGYNSPLHF
cdr3_nt: TGTGCCAGCAGCTCCGGATATAATTCACCCCTCCACTTT
d_call: NA
v_call: TRBV27
clone_size: NA
j_call: TRBJ1-6

cdr3_aa: CASSEQMTATGGYTF
cdr3_nt: TGTGCCAGCAGTGAGCAAATGACAGCGACAGGGGGCTACACCTTC
d_call: TRBD1
v_call: TRBV27
clone_size: few
j_call: TRBJ1-2

cdr3_aa: CASSLRMGLAGHAGDEQFF
cdr3_nt: TGCGCCAGCAGCTTGAGGATGGGACTAGCGGGACATGCGGGCGATGAGCAGTTCTTC
d_call: TRBD2
v_call: TRBV5-1
clone_size: NA
j_call: TRBJ2-1